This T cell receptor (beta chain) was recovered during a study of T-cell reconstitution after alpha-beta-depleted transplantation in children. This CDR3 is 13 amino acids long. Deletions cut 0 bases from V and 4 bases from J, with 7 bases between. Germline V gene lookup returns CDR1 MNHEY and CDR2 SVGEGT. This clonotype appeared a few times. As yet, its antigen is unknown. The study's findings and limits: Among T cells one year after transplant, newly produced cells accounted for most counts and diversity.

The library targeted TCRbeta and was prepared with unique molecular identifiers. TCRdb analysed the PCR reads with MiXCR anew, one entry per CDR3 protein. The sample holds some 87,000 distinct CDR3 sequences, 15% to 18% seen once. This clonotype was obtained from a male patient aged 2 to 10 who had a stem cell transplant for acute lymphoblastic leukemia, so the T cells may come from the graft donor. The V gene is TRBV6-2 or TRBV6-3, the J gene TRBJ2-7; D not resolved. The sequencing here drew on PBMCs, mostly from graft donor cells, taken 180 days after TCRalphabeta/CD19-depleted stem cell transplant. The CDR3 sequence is CASSYSTPYEQYF. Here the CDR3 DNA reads TGTGCCAGCAGTTACTCGACGCCGTACGAGCAGTACTTC.